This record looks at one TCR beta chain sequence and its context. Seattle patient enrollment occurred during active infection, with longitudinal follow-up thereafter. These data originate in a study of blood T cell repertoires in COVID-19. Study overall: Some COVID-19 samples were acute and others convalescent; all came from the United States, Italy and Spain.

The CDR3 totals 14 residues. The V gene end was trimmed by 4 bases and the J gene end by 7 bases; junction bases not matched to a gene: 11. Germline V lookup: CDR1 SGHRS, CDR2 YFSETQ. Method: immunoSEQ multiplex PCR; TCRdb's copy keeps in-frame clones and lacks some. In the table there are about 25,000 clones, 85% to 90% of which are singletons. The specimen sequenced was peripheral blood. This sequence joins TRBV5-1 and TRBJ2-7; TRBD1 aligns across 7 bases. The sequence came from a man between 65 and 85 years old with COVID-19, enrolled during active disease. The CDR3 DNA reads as TGCGCCAGCAGCCCCGACAGGGTCAGAGGGGAGCAGTACTTC. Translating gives CASSPDRVRGEQYF. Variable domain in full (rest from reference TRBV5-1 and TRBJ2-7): KAGVTQTPRYLIKTRGQQVTLSCSPISGHRSVSWYQQTPGQGLQFLFEYFSETQRNKGNFPGRFSGRQFSNSRSEMNVSTLELGDSALYLCASSPDRVRGEQYFGPGTRLTVT.